A single sample gave rise to the 8 T cell receptor beta chains below, sequenced in a study of cytomegalovirus exposure and HLA in healthy donors. Method: immunoSEQ multiplex PCR; TCRdb's copy keeps in-frame clones and lacks some. Among fewer than 120,000 clones listed, approximately 90% were seen once. The sample taken for sequencing was PBMCs. These receptors were obtained from a woman between 25 and 40 years old in good health and CMV-seropositive.

The CDR3 is CSAREYYEQYF. CDR3 DNA: TGCAGTGCTCGGGAGTACTACGAGCAGTACTTC. The V and J genes are TRBV20-1 and TRBJ2-7; the D gene is possibly TRBD2 (6 bases). This CDR3 comprises 11 residues. From germline, CDR1 is DFQATT and CDR2 SNEGSKA (reference sequence). V was clipped by 5 bases and J by 3 bases, with 8 bases between them.

The V call is TRBV6-1, the J call TRBJ2-3; D possibly corresponds to TRBD1 (6 bases). This CDR3 comprises 15 residues. Germline V gene sequence: CDR1 MNHNS, CDR2 SASEGT. V dropped 0 bases and J dropped 9 bases, with 16 bases sitting between them. The CDR3 nucleotides are TGTGCCAGCAGTGAAGCGGTACTGGGACAAGGGACGCAGTATTTT. Protein sequence: CASSEAVLGQGTQYF.

The J gene is TRBJ2-3, the V gene TRBV13, with 8 bases that match TRBD2. Trimming at V came to 0 bases and at J to 2 bases, leaving 4 bases not matched to a gene. This CDR3 contains 16 residues. Germline lookup yields CDR1 PRHDT and CDR2 FYEKMQ (reference sequence). CDR3 region: CASSLGLAEYTDTQYF. In DNA, the CDR3 is TGTGCCAGCAGCTTAGGACTAGCGGAGTACACAGATACGCAGTATTTT.

The chain recombines TRBV7-2 with TRBJ1-4; TRBD1 matches at 11 bases. The CDR3 is 16 amino acids. CDR1 is SGHTA and CDR2 is FQGNSA in the germline V gene. After removal of 6 bases from V and 8 bases from J, the junction contained 11 bases not matched to a gene. CDR3 bases: TGTGCCAGCAGGAAGCACCCGGGACAGGGGGACGAAAAACTGTTTTTT. The encoded protein is CASRKHPGQGDEKLFF.

V and J are TRBV25-1 and TRBJ2-5, with 8 positions matching TRBD2. The CDR3 covers 15 residues. CDR1 MGHDK and CDR2 SYGVNS come from the germline V gene. Losses at the gene ends were 2 bases for V and 4 bases for J; bases not matched to a gene: 6. The CDR3 DNA reads as TGTGCCAGCAGTGAAGAAGCGGGAGAGGGAGAGACCCAGTACTTC. Translation gives CASSEEAGEGETQYF. Complete variable domain (other parts from reference TRBV25-1 and TRBJ2-5): EADIYQTPRYLVIGTGKKITLECSQTMGHDKMYWYQQDPGMELHLIHYSYGVNSTEKGDLSSESTVSRIRTEHFPLTLESARPSHTSQYLCASSEEAGEGETQYFGPGTRLLVL.

The CDR3 is CASSLGTGNEKLFF. CDR3 nucleotide sequence: TGTGCCAGCAGCCTGGGGACAGGGAATGAAAAACTGTTTTTT. V usage is TRBV7-6 and J usage is TRBJ1-4; TRBD1 agrees at 9 bases. V lost 5 bases and J lost 5; bases outside the gene matches: 3. CDR3 size: 14 residues. From germline, CDR1 is SGHVS and CDR2 FNYEAQ.

The genes are TRBV2 and TRBJ2-7; no reliable D call. Germline V gene data show CDR1 as SNHLY and CDR2 as FYNNEI. V dropped 4 bases and J dropped 6 bases, with 10 bases sitting between them. The CDR3 runs 12 residues. CDR3 nucleotides: TGTGCCAGCAGTGTGGCAGGAAGCGAGCAGTACTTC. Protein: CASSVAGSEQYF.

The rearrangement joins TRBV2 to TRBJ2-5; no firm D call. V was trimmed by 8 bases and J by 3 bases, leaving 10 bases between them. Per the germline V gene, CDR1 is SNHLY and CDR2 is FYNNEI. The CDR3 extends over 12 amino acids. CDR3 protein: CASAGEKETQYF. CDR3 nucleotide sequence: TGTGCCAGCGCTGGTGAGAAAGAGACCCAGTACTTC.